Listed here are 32 T cell receptor beta chains from one sample, sequenced in a study. Via MiXCR, TCRdb re-called the RT-PCR reads, giving one row per CDR3 protein. The sample yields hundreds of thousands of distinct CDR3 sequences, 13% to 15% seen once. The sequencing input was memory CD4+ T cells from blood. These TCRs come from a female donor in good health, serving as a healthy control.

This clonotype was found many times. The chain recombines TRBV4-2 with TRBJ2-5; 13 nucleotides agree with TRBD2. This CDR3 region has 17 residues. J lost 5 bases, V lost 1 base, and 7 bases had no gene match. Germline-derived CDR1 and CDR2 are LGHNA and YNFKEQ. Here the CDR3 reads CASSQGLAGGRGETQYF. The CDR3 DNA follows: TGTGCCAGCAGCCAAGGACTAGCGGGGGGCCGGGGTGAGACCCAGTACTTC.

The chain carries TRBV4-1 and TRBJ2-1, with 8 bases that match TRBD2. The germline V gene encodes CDR1 MGHRA and CDR2 YSYEKL. The CDR3 length is 16 residues. With 1 base clipped from V and 6 bases from J, the junction kept 8 bases outside the gene matches. CDR3 region: CASSQGTGGPPNEQFF. CDR3 nucleotide sequence: TGCGCCAGCAGCCAAGGTACGGGAGGGCCACCCAATGAGCAGTTCTTC.

This clonotype was found a few times. The chain is built from TRBV3-1 and TRBJ1-1; no reliable D call. V was clipped by 0 bases and J by 3 bases, with 8 bases between them. The CDR3 totals 14 residues. CDR1 is LGHDT, CDR2 YNNKEL, per germline (reference sequence). The CDR3 DNA is TGTGCCAGCAGCCAAGAATGGAGGGACACTGAAGCTTTCTTT. Translated, it gives CASSQEWRDTEAFF.

This clonotype has at least ten counts. The chain recombines TRBV7-9 with TRBJ1-1, with D possibly matching TRBD1 (5 bases). The CDR3 is 14 amino acids. Between the trimmed V and J ends, which lost 5 bases and 5 bases, there was a span of 15 bases. CDR1 is SEHNR and CDR2 is FQNEAQ in the germline V gene (reference sequence). The CDR3 DNA follows: TGTGCCAGCAGCACTAGCACAGGTTGGACTGAAGCTTTCTTT. It codes for CASSTSTGWTEAFF.

This chain connects TRBV20-1 to TRBJ2-7; TRBD1 matches at 8 bases. Per the germline V gene, CDR1 is DFQATT and CDR2 is SNEGSKA (reference sequence). CDR3 length: 13 amino acids. The CDR3 sequence: CSRQGLGSYEQYF. The CDR3 coding sequence is TGCAGCAGACAGGGGTTGGGCTCCTACGAGCAGTACTTC.

This clonotype was detected only a few times. The chain is built from TRBV11-2 and TRBJ2-7, with 8 bases matching TRBD1. The CDR3 has 15 residues. The V and J ends lost 5 bases and 2 bases, in that order; junction bases with no gene match: 8. The germline V gene encodes CDR1 SGHAT and CDR2 FQNNGV. In DNA, the CDR3 is TGTGCCAGCAGCCAGCGACAGGGGCTGCCCTACGAGCAGTACTTC. As protein: CASSQRQGLPYEQYF. The whole variable domain, filled in from reference TRBV11-2 and TRBJ2-7, reads EAGVAQSPRYKIIEKRQSVAFWCNPISGHATLYWYQQILGQGPKLLIQFQNNGVVDDSQLPKDRFSAERLKGVDSTLKIQPAKLEDSAVYLCASSQRQGLPYEQYFGPGTRLTVT.

This sequence joins TRBV12-3 or TRBV12-4 and TRBJ1-5, with a weak D call TRBD1 (5 bases). The CDR3 is made up of 15 amino acids. V shed 5 bases and J shed 6 bases, with 17 bases lying between them. The CDR3 bases are TGTGCCAGCAGTAGCTTTTCCATTGGGGGTCAGCCCCAGCATTTT. It is translated as CASSSFSIGGQPQHF.

In its sample, this clonotype was seen a few times. This rearrangement joins TRBV7-2 to TRBJ2-1, with 10 bases aligning to TRBD2. There are 15 residues in the CDR3. The V and J ends lost 6 bases and 5 bases, in that order; junction bases with no gene match: 7. Germline values: CDR1 SGHTA, CDR2 FQGNSA. In DNA form, the CDR3 reads TGTGCCAGCAGGCCGGGACTAGCGCGAGACAATGAGCAGTTCTTC. Translated, it gives CASRPGLARDNEQFF. Looking up the rest from reference TRBV7-2 and TRBJ2-1 gives the full variable domain: GAGVSQSPSNKVTEKGKDVELRCDPISGHTALYWYRQSLGQGLEFLIYFQGNSAPDKSGLPSDRFSAERTGGSVSTLTIQRTQQEDSAVYLCASRPGLARDNEQFFGPGTRLTVL.

The V and J genes are TRBV5-1 and TRBJ2-7; maybe TRBD2 (7 bases). Germline V gives CDR1 SGHRS, CDR2 YFSETQ. This CDR3 comprises 15 residues. Trimming cost V 3 bases and J 6 bases, with 19 bases left between them. The DNA of the CDR3 is TGCGCCAGCAGCTGGGGGATCGGGGGGCCAGGCGAGCAGTACTTC. It is translated as CASSWGIGGPGEQYF. The variable domain in full, with the rest retrieved from reference TRBV5-1 and TRBJ2-7, is KAGVTQTPRYLIKTRGQQVTLSCSPISGHRSVSWYQQTPGQGLQFLFEYFSETQRNKGNFPGRFSGRQFSNSRSEMNVSTLELGDSALYLCASSWGIGGPGEQYFGPGTRLTVT.

There are a few counts of this clonotype. This chain links TRBV6-1 with TRBJ1-3; tentatively, D is TRBD1 (5 bases). Germline CDR1 is MNHNS and CDR2 is SASEGT. This CDR3 contains 14 residues. Trimming cost V 11 bases and J 0 bases, with 14 bases left between them. CDR3: CAGGIPSSGNTIYF. CDR3 bases: TGTGCCGGGGGGATCCCGAGCTCTGGAAACACCATATATTTT.

This clonotype has a count of ten or more. The rearrangement joins TRBV12-3 or TRBV12-4 to TRBJ1-4; 8 bases map to TRBD1. The CDR3 has 14 residues. Trimming cost V 7 bases and J 5 bases; bases outside gene matches: 6. The chain's CDR3 is CASTPGQANEKLFF. For the CDR3, the DNA is TGTGCCAGCACCCCGGGACAGGCGAATGAAAAACTGTTTTTT.

Many counts were recorded for this clonotype. The J gene is TRBJ2-5, the V gene TRBV4-3, with TRBD2 identical over 14 bases. This CDR3 comprises 15 residues. Germline V lookup: CDR1 LGHNA, CDR2 YSLEER. Losses at the gene ends were 4 bases for V and 5 bases for J; bases not matched to a gene: 3. The DNA of the CDR3 is TGCGCCAGCAGCCCGCGACTAGCGGGAGGGGAGACCCAGTACTTC. Translating gives CASSPRLAGGETQYF.

This clonotype was detected many times. The chain employs TRBV7-6 and TRBJ1-1; unclear D gene. The CDR3 contains 13 residues. Trimming removed 2 bases from V and 0 bases from J, with 4 bases in between. The germline V gene has CDR1 SGHVS and CDR2 FNYEAQ. The CDR3 protein is CASSLSVNTEAFF. As DNA, the CDR3 is TGTGCCAGCAGCTTATCTGTGAACACTGAAGCTTTCTTT.

CDR3 in amino acids: CSAADTGELFF. The CDR3 DNA is TGCAGTGCTGCAGATACCGGGGAGCTGTTTTTT. The chain joins TRBV20-1 to TRBJ2-2, with no clear D. The CDR3 sequence is 11 residues long. V lost 5 bases and J lost 5, with 6 bases in between. Germline CDR1 and CDR2: DFQATT and SNEGSKA (reference sequence).

This clonotype was counted between two and nine times. As the CDR3 is not closed by the conserved phenylalanine or tryptophan, this likely results from a read error. No DNA is shown, since the ends of the CDR3 on it are uncertain; the CDR3 is the one TCRdb lists. The V call is TRBV7-9, the J call TRBJ2-7; the table names TRBD2, a call not compared with the DNA. Germline V lookup: CDR1 SEHNR, CDR2 FQNEAQ (reference sequence). Ends included, the CDR3 has 12 residues. CDR3 sequence: CASSLGVGGRET.

This rearrangement joins TRBV10-3 to TRBJ2-1; TRBD2 is a possible D gene (5 bases). CDR3 length: 14 residues. The V and J ends lost 8 bases and 9 bases respectively, with 20 bases between them. Looked up from germline, CDR1 is ENHRY and CDR2 is SYGVKD. CDR3 loop: CAIAGRDARAEQFF. The CDR3 DNA is TGTGCCATCGCTGGACGGGATGCGCGAGCTGAGCAGTTCTTC.

This clonotype was seen many times. This chain links TRBV6-5 with TRBJ2-1, with D perhaps matching TRBD2 (5 bases). Trimming took off 2 bases at V and 0 bases at J, with 11 bases between the two ends. CDR3 length: 16 residues. CDR1 MNHEY and CDR2 SVGAGI come from the germline V gene. CDR3 sequence (DNA): TGTGCCAGCAGTTACCTCTTGGGGAGCTCCTACAATGAGCAGTTCTTC. It codes for CASSYLLGSSYNEQFF.

In this sample, this clonotype turned up a few times. The genes are TRBV7-2 and TRBJ2-3; 7 bases align to TRBD2. Germline V gene data show CDR1 as SGHTA and CDR2 as FQGNSA. This CDR3 is 16 amino acids long. V lost 1 base, J lost 3 bases, and 7 bases stayed unmatched. The CDR3 DNA reads as TGTGCCAGCAGCTTAGGTGGGAGGGGCTTTACAGATACGCAGTATTTT. Translating gives CASSLGGRGFTDTQYF. The full variable domain, in which reference TRBV7-2 and TRBJ2-3 provide the parts outside the CDR3, is GAGVSQSPSNKVTEKGKDVELRCDPISGHTALYWYRQSLGQGLEFLIYFQGNSAPDKSGLPSDRFSAERTGGSVSTLTIQRTQQEDSAVYLCASSLGGRGFTDTQYFGPGTRLTVL.

This clonotype was observed at least ten times. V gene TRBV20-1 combines with J gene TRBJ1-2; maybe TRBD1 (5 bases). The germline V gene encodes CDR1 DFQATT and CDR2 SNEGSKA (reference sequence). This CDR3 comprises 11 residues. Trimming left V 6 bases short and J 13 bases short, with 18 bases between. CDR3: CSATDGDFRTF. The CDR3 region has the DNA TGCAGTGCCACGGACGGGGACTTTCGCACCTTC.

The gene calls are TRBV5-6 and TRBJ1-1; the D is unclear. Germline V gene data show CDR1 as SGHDT and CDR2 as YYEEEE. The CDR3 extends over 14 amino acids. V shed 0 bases and J shed 8 bases, with 14 bases lying between them. The CDR3 coding sequence is TGTGCCAGCAGCTTGGGATTCGTTGGTGGGGAAGCTTTCTTT. It is translated as CASSLGFVGGEAFF.

The chain is built from TRBV18 and TRBJ2-3, with D possibly being TRBD1 (6 bases). CDR1 and CDR2 from the germline V gene are KGHSH and LQKENI. Deletions cut 8 bases from V and 4 bases from J, with 10 bases between. The CDR3 has 12 amino acids. The DNA of the CDR3 is TGTGCCAGCGGGCAGGGGCCAGATACGCAGTATTTT. It yields the protein CASGQGPDTQYF.

V gene TRBV4-3 combines with J gene TRBJ1-5; D is uncertain. Trimming left V 0 bases short and J 3 bases short, with 9 bases between. CDR3 length equals 15 residues. Germline CDR1 is LGHNA and CDR2 is YSLEER. CDR3 sequence reads: CASSQDSAANQPQHF. The CDR3 DNA follows: TGCGCCAGCAGCCAAGATTCGGCTGCCAATCAGCCCCAGCATTTT.

This clonotype was counted between two and nine times. The chain uses TRBV12-3 or TRBV12-4 and TRBJ2-3, with D perhaps TRBD1 or TRBD2 (6 bases each). This CDR3 has 13 residues. Trimming removed 10 bases from V and 2 bases from J, with 13 bases in between. This chain's CDR3 is CATSGGHTDTQYF. CDR3 DNA: TGTGCCACCTCCGGGGGCCACACAGATACGCAGTATTTT.

This clonotype showed up just a few times. The chain carries TRBV27 and TRBJ2-7, with 7 bases identical to TRBD2. With V trimmed by 4 bases and J by 4 bases, 7 bases remained unmatched. The CDR3 contains 14 residues. CDR1 and CDR2 (germline): MNHEY, SMNVEV (reference sequence). The CDR3 sequence is CASSSRTRIYEQYF. In nucleotides, the CDR3 is TGTGCCAGCAGTTCTCGGACTAGAATTTACGAGCAGTACTTC.

This clonotype was detected ten times or more. The chain is built from TRBV6-5 and TRBJ1-1; the D is unclear. V was trimmed by 4 bases and J by 1 base, leaving 7 bases between them. Germline loops: CDR1 MNHEY, CDR2 SVGAGI. This CDR3 contains 13 residues. The CDR3 sequence: CASSSWENTEAFF. CDR3 coding DNA: TGTGCCAGCAGTTCTTGGGAGAACACTGAAGCTTTCTTT.

This clonotype came up many times. The rearrangement links TRBV4-3 to TRBJ2-1; 7 bases align to TRBD1. J was trimmed by 2 bases and V by 1 base; bases with no gene match: 2. Germline V gene sequence: CDR1 LGHNA, CDR2 YSLEER. There are 15 residues in the CDR3. CDR3 amino acids: CASSQGQGPYNEQFF. In nucleotides, the CDR3 is TGCGCCAGCAGCCAAGGACAGGGTCCCTACAATGAGCAGTTCTTC.

In its sample, this clonotype was seen many times. This chain uses TRBV7-2 with TRBJ2-1; 9 nucleotides agree with TRBD2. The length of the CDR3 is 15 residues. Germline lookup yields CDR1 SGHTA and CDR2 FQGNSA. Trimming removed 4 bases from V and 9 bases from J; junction bases left unmatched: 10. The CDR3 spells CASSSLAGGISEQFF. The CDR3 nucleotides are TGTGCCAGCAGCTCCTTGGCGGGGGGGATAAGTGAGCAGTTCTTC.

This clonotype was detected only a few times. This chain uses TRBV5-1 with TRBJ2-2, with D tentatively TRBD1 or TRBD2 (6 bases each). The CDR3 sequence is 16 residues long. CDR1 and CDR2 (germline): SGHRS, YFSETQ. Trimming removed 0 bases from V and 6 bases from J, with 15 bases in between. This CDR3 is CASSLAEGGPPGELFF. The CDR3 DNA reads as TGCGCCAGCAGCTTGGCCGAAGGGGGGCCTCCCGGGGAGCTGTTTTTT.

The V gene is TRBV6-2 or TRBV6-3, the J gene TRBJ2-7; TRBD2 aligns across 9 bases. With V trimmed by 2 bases and J by 9 bases, 11 bases remained unmatched. Germline-derived CDR1 and CDR2 are MNHEY and SVGEGT. There are 15 residues in the CDR3. The CDR3, as DNA: TGTGCCAGCAGTTACCCCGCGATAGCGGGAGAATGGCAGTACTTC. It codes for CASSYPAIAGEWQYF.

This clonotype was seen a handful of times. V gene TRBV4-3 combines with J gene TRBJ1-2; D not resolved. This CDR3 is 16 amino acids long. Germline V gene sequence: CDR1 LGHNA, CDR2 YSLEER. V gave up 0 bases and J gave up 0 bases, with 11 bases separating them. The CDR3 loop is CASSQEYSTANYGYTF. In nucleotides, the CDR3 is TGCGCCAGCAGCCAAGAATACAGTACAGCTAACTATGGCTACACCTTC.

This clonotype was observed at least ten times. The rearrangement links TRBV20-1 to TRBJ2-7; the D is unclear. Germline V gives CDR1 DFQATT, CDR2 SNEGSKA (reference sequence). The CDR3 has 13 amino acids. Trimming shortened V by 8 bases and J by 6 bases, and 20 bases separated the two germline ends. CDR3: CSTLRLLMSEQYF. CDR3 bases: TGCAGTACCCTCCGGCTCCTAATGTCCGAGCAGTACTTC.

V usage is TRBV12-3 or TRBV12-4 and J usage is TRBJ2-7; no clear D. Trimming removed 3 bases from V and 2 bases from J, with 11 bases in between. The CDR3 length is 14 residues. The chain's CDR3 is CASSLRNSAYEQYF. In DNA form, the CDR3 reads TGTGCCAGCAGTTTGCGTAACAGTGCCTACGAGCAGTACTTC.